This is a list of T cell receptor beta chains from one sample in a study of cytomegalovirus exposure and HLA in healthy donors. TCRdb's copy holds only in-frame clones and misses some; the assay was immunoSEQ multiplex PCR. The sample records about 200,000 clones, 75% to 85% being singletons. Sequencing input: PBMCs. The receptors shown here come from a woman in her twenties or thirties in good health and CMV-seropositive. CDR3s include the opening cysteine and the closing phenylalanine or tryptophan. A D gene is named only where the DNA matches it firmly. Clone size is given for some rows only: seen once, a few or many times, or a class if the clone is expanded.

V gene: TRBV9
J gene: TRBJ2-7
clone size: NA
CDR3 length: 16
D gene: TRBD2
CDR3 protein: CASSVDPSGRPFEQYF
CDR3 DNA: TGTGCCAGCAGCGTAGATCCTAGCGGAAGACCTTTCGAGCAGTACTTC

V gene: TRBV6-1
J gene: TRBJ1-1
clone size: NA
CDR3 length: 14
D gene: TRBD1
CDR3 protein: CASRTGQLNTEAFF
CDR3 DNA: TGTGCCAGCAGAACGGGACAGTTAAACACTGAAGCTTTCTTT

V gene: TRBV12-5
J gene: TRBJ2-5
clone size: NA
CDR3 length: 13
D gene: NA
CDR3 protein: CASGPLAGETQYF
CDR3 DNA: TGTGCTAGTGGACCATTAGCCGGCGAGACCCAGTACTTC

V gene: TRBV11-2
J gene: TRBJ2-5
clone size: NA
CDR3 length: 14
D gene: TRBD1
CDR3 protein: CASSLWDREETQYF
CDR3 DNA: TGTGCCAGCAGCCTCTGGGACAGAGAAGAGACCCAGTACTTC

V gene: TRBV6-6
J gene: TRBJ1-3
clone size: NA
CDR3 length: 14
D gene: NA
CDR3 protein: CASRKGQSGNTIYF
CDR3 DNA: TGTGCCAGCAGAAAGGGGCAATCTGGAAACACCATATATTTT

V gene: TRBV7-8
J gene: TRBJ1-1
clone size: few
CDR3 length: 16
D gene: TRBD1
CDR3 protein: CASSTDRSAMNTEAFF
CDR3 DNA: TGTGCCAGCAGCACGGACAGGTCGGCTATGAACACTGAAGCTTTCTTT

V gene: TRBV2
J gene: TRBJ2-7
clone size: NA
CDR3 length: 13
D gene: TRBD2
CDR3 protein: CASSSGTIYEQYF
CDR3 DNA: TGTGCCAGCAGTTCCGGGACTATCTACGAGCAGTACTTC

V gene: TRBV4-2
J gene: TRBJ2-7
clone size: NA
CDR3 length: 16
D gene: TRBD2
CDR3 protein: CASSQDPTSGSYEQYF
CDR3 DNA: TGTGCCAGCAGCCAAGATCCAACTAGCGGTTCCTACGAGCAGTACTTC

V gene: TRBV6-5
J gene: TRBJ1-5
clone size: NA
CDR3 length: 14
D gene: NA
CDR3 protein: CASSLSQGSQPQHF
CDR3 DNA: TGTGCCAGCAGTTTATCACAGGGCTCCCAGCCCCAGCATTTT

V gene: TRBV5-1
J gene: TRBJ2-7
clone size: NA
CDR3 length: 14
D gene: TRBD2
CDR3 protein: CASSRSGSSYEQYF
CDR3 DNA: TGCGCCAGCAGCCGTAGCGGGAGCTCCTACGAGCAGTACTTC

V gene: TRBV19
J gene: TRBJ2-1
clone size: NA
CDR3 length: 15
D gene: TRBD2
CDR3 protein: CASSTLAGGPGEQFF
CDR3 DNA: TGTGCCAGTAGTACTTTAGCGGGAGGGCCTGGTGAGCAGTTCTTC

V gene: TRBV7-2
J gene: TRBJ2-3
clone size: NA
CDR3 length: 17
D gene: TRBD2
CDR3 protein: CASSSRLASPSTDTQYF
CDR3 DNA: TGTGCCAGCAGCTCACGACTAGCATCTCCTAGCACAGATACGCAGTATTTT

V gene: TRBV5-1
J gene: TRBJ2-3
clone size: NA
CDR3 length: 14
D gene: TRBD2
CDR3 protein: CASRTSDPTDTQYF
CDR3 DNA: TGCGCCAGCAGGACTAGCGACCCTACAGATACGCAGTATTTT

V gene: TRBV18
J gene: TRBJ2-1
clone size: NA
CDR3 length: 16
D gene: NA
CDR3 protein: CASSPRSGGGYNEQFF
CDR3 DNA: TGTGCCAGCTCACCACGATCCGGGGGTGGCTACAATGAGCAGTTCTTC

V gene: TRBV7-2
J gene: TRBJ1-2
clone size: NA
CDR3 length: 12
D gene: NA
CDR3 protein: CASAPGNYGYTF
CDR3 DNA: TGTGCCAGCGCCCCGGGGAACTATGGCTACACCTTC

V gene: TRBV5-1
J gene: TRBJ2-5
clone size: NA
CDR3 length: 16
D gene: TRBD2
CDR3 protein: CASSLIAGGPGETQYF
CDR3 DNA: TGCGCCAGCAGCTTGATAGCGGGAGGGCCCGGGGAGACCCAGTACTTC

V gene: TRBV6-1
J gene: TRBJ2-1
clone size: NA
CDR3 length: 15
D gene: NA
CDR3 protein: CASSEGMFSGGEQFF
CDR3 DNA: TGTGCCAGCAGTGAAGGCATGTTCAGCGGCGGTGAGCAGTTCTTC

V gene: TRBV6-1
J gene: TRBJ2-7
clone size: NA
CDR3 length: 13
D gene: NA
CDR3 protein: CASSEQGRYEQYF
CDR3 DNA: TGTGCCAGCAGTGAACAGGGGAGATACGAGCAGTACTTC

V gene: TRBV27
J gene: TRBJ1-2
clone size: NA
CDR3 length: 14
D gene: TRBD1
CDR3 protein: CASSWTGSNYGYTF
CDR3 DNA: TGTGCCAGCAGCTGGACAGGGTCTAACTATGGCTACACCTTC

V gene: TRBV7-2
J gene: TRBJ2-3
clone size: NA
CDR3 length: 15
D gene: TRBD2
CDR3 protein: CASSLGIAGGATQYF
CDR3 DNA: TGTGCCAGCAGCTTAGGGATAGCGGGAGGAGCTACGCAGTATTTT

V gene: TRBV7-9
J gene: TRBJ1-5
clone size: NA
CDR3 length: 15
D gene: TRBD1
CDR3 protein: CASSDGQGRPRPQHF
CDR3 DNA: TGTGCCAGCAGCGATGGACAGGGGCGCCCCCGGCCCCAGCATTTT

V gene: TRBV30
J gene: TRBJ2-2
clone size: NA
CDR3 length: 11
D gene: NA
CDR3 protein: CAWSAGGELFF
CDR3 DNA: TGTGCCTGGAGTGCAGGGGGGGAGCTGTTTTTT

V gene: TRBV7-9
J gene: TRBJ2-5
clone size: NA
CDR3 length: 13
D gene: NA
CDR3 protein: CASSPQGQETQYF
CDR3 DNA: TGTGCCAGCAGCCCACAGGGACAAGAGACCCAGTACTTC

V gene: TRBV13
J gene: TRBJ2-1
clone size: NA
CDR3 length: 13
D gene: NA
CDR3 protein: CASSSESGNEQFF
CDR3 DNA: TGTGCCAGCAGCTCGGAGAGCGGCAATGAGCAGTTCTTC

V gene: TRBV4-2
J gene: TRBJ1-1
clone size: NA
CDR3 length: 15
D gene: NA
CDR3 protein: CASSQDTGSSFEAFF
CDR3 DNA: TGTGCCAGCAGCCAAGATACGGGTAGTAGCTTCGAAGCTTTCTTT